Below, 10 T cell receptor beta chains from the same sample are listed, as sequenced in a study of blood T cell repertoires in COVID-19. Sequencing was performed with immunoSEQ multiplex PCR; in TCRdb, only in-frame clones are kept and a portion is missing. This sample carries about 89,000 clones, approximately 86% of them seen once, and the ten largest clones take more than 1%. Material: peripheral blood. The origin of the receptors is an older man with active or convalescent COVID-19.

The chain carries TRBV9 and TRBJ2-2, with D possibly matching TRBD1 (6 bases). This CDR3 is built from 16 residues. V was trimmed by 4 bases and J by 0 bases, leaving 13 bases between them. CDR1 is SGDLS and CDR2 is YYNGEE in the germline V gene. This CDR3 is CASSTHRAANTGELFF. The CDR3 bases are TGTGCCAGCAGCACCCACAGGGCCGCGAACACCGGGGAGCTGTTTTTT. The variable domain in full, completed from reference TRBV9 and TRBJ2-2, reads DSGVTQTPKHLITATGQRVTLRCSPRSGDLSVYWYQQSLDQGLQFLIQYYNGEERAKGNILERFSAQQFPDLHSELNLSSLELGDSALYFCASSTHRAANTGELFFGEGSRLTVL.

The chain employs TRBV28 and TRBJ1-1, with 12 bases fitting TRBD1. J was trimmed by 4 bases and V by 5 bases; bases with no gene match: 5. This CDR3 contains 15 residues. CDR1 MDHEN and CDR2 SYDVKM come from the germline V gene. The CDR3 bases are TGTGCCAGCAGTATAACGGGACAGGGGGCCACTGAAGCTTTCTTT. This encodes CASSITGQGATEAFF.

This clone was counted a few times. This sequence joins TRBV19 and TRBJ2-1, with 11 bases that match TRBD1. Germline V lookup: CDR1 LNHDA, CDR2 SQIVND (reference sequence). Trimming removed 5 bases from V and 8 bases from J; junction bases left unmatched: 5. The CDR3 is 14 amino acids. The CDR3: CASSLRTGGDEQFF. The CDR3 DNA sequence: TGTGCCAGTAGTCTGCGGACAGGGGGCGATGAGCAGTTCTTC.

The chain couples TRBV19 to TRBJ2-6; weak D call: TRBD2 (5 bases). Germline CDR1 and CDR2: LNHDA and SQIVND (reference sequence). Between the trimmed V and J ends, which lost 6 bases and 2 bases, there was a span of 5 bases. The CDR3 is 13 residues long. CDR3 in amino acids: CASREAGANVLTF. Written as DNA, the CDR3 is TGTGCCAGTAGGGAGGCTGGGGCCAACGTCCTGACTTTC.

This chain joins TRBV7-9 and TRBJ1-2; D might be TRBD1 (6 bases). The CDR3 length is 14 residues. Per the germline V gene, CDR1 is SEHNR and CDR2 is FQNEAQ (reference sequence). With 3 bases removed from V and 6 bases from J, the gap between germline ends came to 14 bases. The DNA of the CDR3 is TGTGCCAGCAGCTTCTTCGCGGGGGGCCATGGCTACACCTTC. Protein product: CASSFFAGGHGYTF.

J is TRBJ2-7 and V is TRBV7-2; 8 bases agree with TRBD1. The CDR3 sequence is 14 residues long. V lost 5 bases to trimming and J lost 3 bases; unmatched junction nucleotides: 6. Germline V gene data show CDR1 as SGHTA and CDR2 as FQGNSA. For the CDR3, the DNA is TGTGCCAGCAGCGAAGACAGGGGATACTACGAGCAGTACTTC. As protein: CASSEDRGYYEQYF.

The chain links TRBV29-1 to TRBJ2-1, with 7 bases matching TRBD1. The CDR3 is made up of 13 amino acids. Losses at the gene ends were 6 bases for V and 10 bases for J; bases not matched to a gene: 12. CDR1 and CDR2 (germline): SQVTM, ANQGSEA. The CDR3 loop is CSVGGGGSMEQFF. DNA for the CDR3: TGCAGCGTAGGGGGCGGAGGTAGCATGGAGCAGTTCTTC.

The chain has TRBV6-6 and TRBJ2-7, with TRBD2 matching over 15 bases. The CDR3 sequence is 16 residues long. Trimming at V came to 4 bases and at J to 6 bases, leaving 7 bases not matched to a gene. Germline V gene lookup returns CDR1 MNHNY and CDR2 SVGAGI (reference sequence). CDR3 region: CASSSGLAGGPGEQYF. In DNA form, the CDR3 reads TGTGCCAGCAGTTCCGGACTAGCGGGAGGGCCCGGCGAGCAGTACTTC.

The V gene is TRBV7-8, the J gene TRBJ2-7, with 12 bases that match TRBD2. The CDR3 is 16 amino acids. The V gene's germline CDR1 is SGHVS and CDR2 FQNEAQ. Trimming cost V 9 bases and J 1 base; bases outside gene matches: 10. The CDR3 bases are TGTGCCAGTCAGACTAGCGGGAGAATTGGTTCCTACGAGCAGTACTTC. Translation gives CASQTSGRIGSYEQYF.

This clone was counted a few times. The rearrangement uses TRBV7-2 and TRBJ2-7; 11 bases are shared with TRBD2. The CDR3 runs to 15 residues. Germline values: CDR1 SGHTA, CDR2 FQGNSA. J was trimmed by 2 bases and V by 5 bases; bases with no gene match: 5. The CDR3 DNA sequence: TGTGCCAGCAGCCCCCGACTAGCGGGACCCTACGAGCAGTACTTC. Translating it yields CASSPRLAGPYEQYF.